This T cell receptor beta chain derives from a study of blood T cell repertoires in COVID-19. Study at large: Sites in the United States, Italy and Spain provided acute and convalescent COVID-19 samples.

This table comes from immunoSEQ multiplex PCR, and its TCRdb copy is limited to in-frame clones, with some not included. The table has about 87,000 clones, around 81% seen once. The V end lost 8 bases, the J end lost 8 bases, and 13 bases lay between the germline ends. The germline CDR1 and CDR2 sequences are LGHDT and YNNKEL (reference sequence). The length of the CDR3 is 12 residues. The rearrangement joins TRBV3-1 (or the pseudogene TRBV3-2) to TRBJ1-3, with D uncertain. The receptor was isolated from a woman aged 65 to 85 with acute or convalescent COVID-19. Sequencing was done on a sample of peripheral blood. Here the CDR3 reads CASGEFKHTIYF. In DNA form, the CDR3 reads TGTGCCAGCGGGGAGTTTAAACACACCATATATTTT.